This TCR beta chain was sequenced during a study of response to subunit inactivated influenza vaccine. Broader study findings: It was suggested by the authors that few new T cells are recruited by each seasonal influenza vaccination.

TCRdb re-analysed the RT-PCR reads in MiXCR, keeping a single row per CDR3 protein. The repertoire holds approximately 500,000 distinct CDR3 sequences, with over 10% as singletons. V shed 6 bases and J shed 4 bases, with 22 bases lying between them. Germline V gene sequence: CDR1 SNHLY, CDR2 FYNNEI. The CDR3 spans 17 residues. Notes on this clonotype: Its antigen remains unidentified.

This sequence was found in a man between 50 and 59 years old who received an inactivated influenza vaccine. The sample in question was PBMCs from blood, obtained 35 to 45 days after vaccination. The chain combines TRBV2 with TRBJ2-1, with D perhaps being TRBD1 or TRBD2 (5 bases each). The CDR3 is CASRIGDNLRGYNEQFF. As DNA, the CDR3 is TGTGCCAGCAGGATTGGAGACAACTTGAGGGGTTACAATGAGCAGTTCTTC.